The TCR beta chain under discussion was sequenced for a study of T cells in Graves' hyperthyroidism and ophthalmopathy. Amplified TCR beta CDR3 regions came from RNA transcripts. HTBI primers were the set used in a first-round RT-PCR of the TCR CDR3. TCRdb re-called the multiplex PCR reads with MiXCR, one entry per CDR3 protein. The sample shows about 620,000 distinct CDR3 sequences, 15% to 20% of them seen only once. Per germline, CDR1 SGDLS and CDR2 YYNGEE. Trimming took off 4 bases at V and 7 bases at J, with 13 bases between the two ends. The CDR3 has 13 residues. V usage is TRBV9 and J usage is TRBJ2-3, with a possible D match to TRBD1 (5 bases). The sequenced sample consisted of blood. The origin of this receptor is a woman younger than 45 with Graves' hyperthyroidism. The CDR3 DNA reads as TGTGCCAGCAGCCCCCAGCAGGGAAATACGCAGTATTTT. Translation: CASSPQQGNTQYF.